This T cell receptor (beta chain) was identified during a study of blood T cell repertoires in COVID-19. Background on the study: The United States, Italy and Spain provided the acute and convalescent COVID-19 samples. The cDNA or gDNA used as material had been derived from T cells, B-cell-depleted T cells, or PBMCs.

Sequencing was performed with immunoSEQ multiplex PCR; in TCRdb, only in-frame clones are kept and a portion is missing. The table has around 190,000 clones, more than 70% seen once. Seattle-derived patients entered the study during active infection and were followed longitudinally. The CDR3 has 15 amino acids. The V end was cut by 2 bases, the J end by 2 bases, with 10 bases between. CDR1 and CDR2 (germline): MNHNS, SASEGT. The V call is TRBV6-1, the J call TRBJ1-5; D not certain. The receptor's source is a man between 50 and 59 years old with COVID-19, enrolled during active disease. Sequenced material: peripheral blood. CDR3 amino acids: CASSEITGGNQPQHF. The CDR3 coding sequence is TGTGCCAGCAGTGAAATAACCGGAGGCAATCAGCCCCAGCATTTT.